This TCR beta chain is from a study of spatial heterogeneity in lung cancer. Study findings and constraints: Within tumors, counts of expanded alpha and beta TCRs tracked tumor mutation counts.

Germline CDR1 and CDR2: SGHVS and FQNEAQ. The CDR3 consists of 13 residues. Trimming took 5 bases from V and 7 from J, leaving 11 bases between them. The time point: sample taken at primary tumor resection. Donation came from 70 or so patients with untreated early-stage non-small cell lung cancer. From the 5' RACE reads, TCRdb called clonotypes with MiXCR, one entry per CDR3 protein. The sample shows 4,000 to 5,000 distinct CDR3 sequences, around an eighth of them seen only once. This clonotype qualifies as medium-sized. Its target is unknown. This sequence was found in a male donor with early-stage non-small cell lung cancer. This chain joins TRBV7-8 and TRBJ2-2; perhaps TRBD2 as D (5 bases). The sample consisted of lung tumor tissue, taken at surgery. This CDR3 reads CASSPPGIGELFF. CDR3 nucleotide sequence: TGTGCCAGCAGCCCGCCGGGGATCGGGGAGCTGTTTTTT.